A single sample is the source of the 6 T cell receptor beta chains below, sequenced in a study of vaccination and CD4 T cells after COVID-19. Cultured CD4+ T cells had their DNA profiled by the Oncomine TCR Beta short-read assay. From the PCR reads, TCRdb called clonotypes with MiXCR, one entry per CDR3 protein. The sample includes 13,000 to 15,000 distinct CDR3 sequences, around 45% of them seen just once. These receptors are not linked to any known antigen. Stated treatment: roughly ten-day PBMC culture with coronavirus spike peptide pools or control peptides (ViraFEST assay). The specimen sequenced was CD4+ T cells from blood, cultured in vitro. These receptors all come from a human donor who had recovered from COVID-19.

The chain couples TRBV6-1 to TRBJ1-5; D is perhaps TRBD1 (6 bases). Trimming stripped 5 bases from V and 6 bases from J, with 23 bases between. Germline lookup yields CDR1 MNHNS and CDR2 SASEGT. The CDR3 has 17 residues. The CDR3 DNA reads TGTGCCAGCAGTCGACCCCTCTTAGGGGGAAATAGTCAGCCCCAGCATTTT. Translation: CASSRPLLGGNSQPQHF.

For this clonotype: At one of its ends the junction is not consistent with the germline gene, which may arise from a read error. The genes are TRBV7-9 and TRBJ1-2; 9 bases line up with TRBD1. The CDR3 contains 13 residues. CDR1 is SEHNR, CDR2 FQNEAQ, per germline (reference sequence). The CDR3 nucleotides read TGTGCCGGCAGCGCACAGGGGGCTTGGGGCTACACCTTC. This translates into CAGSAQGAWGYTF.

The V and J genes are TRBV20-1 and TRBJ1-2; 11 bases are shared with TRBD1. CDR3 size: 15 residues. CDR1 DFQATT and CDR2 SNEGSKA come from the germline V gene (reference sequence). Unmatched junction bases numbered 7, after V lost 4 bases and J lost 3 bases. The CDR3: CSATGQGAVDYGYTF. The CDR3 DNA reads TGCAGTGCTACCGGACAGGGGGCTGTCGACTATGGCTACACCTTC.

The chain couples TRBV11-3 to TRBJ2-3, with 7 bases that match TRBD1. Per germline, CDR1 SGHNT and CDR2 YENEEA. This CDR3 is built from 14 residues. V lost 5 bases to trimming and J lost 1 base; unmatched junction nucleotides: 3. For the CDR3, the DNA is TGTGCCAGCAGCGATACAGGGGGCACAGATACGCAGTATTTT. Protein: CASSDTGGTDTQYF.

The chain uses TRBV12-3 or TRBV12-4 and TRBJ1-2; D perhaps matches TRBD1 (5 bases). This CDR3 is built from 13 residues. V was shortened by 8 bases and J by 1 base, with 11 bases between the two germline ends. This CDR3 reads CASGLGGNYGYTF. As DNA, the CDR3 is TGTGCCAGCGGGCTTGGGGGTAACTATGGCTACACCTTC.

The J gene is TRBJ2-3, the V gene TRBV6-2 or TRBV6-3; 8 bases agree with TRBD2. In germline, CDR1 is MNHEY, CDR2 SVGEGT. Trimming at V came to 2 bases and at J to 4 bases, leaving 5 bases not matched to a gene. This CDR3 contains 15 residues. CDR3 in DNA: TGTGCCAGCAGTTACGATCGGGGGGGTGCAGATACGCAGTATTTT. This translates into CASSYDRGGADTQYF.